This T cell receptor beta chain was observed in a study of identical twins. Regarding the study as a whole: Beta out-of-frame sequences showed weaker excess twin sharing.

TCRdb fed the 5' RACE reads into MiXCR, producing one record per CDR3 protein. The table includes about 520,000 distinct CDR3 sequences, approximately 22% detected once. The CDR3 spans 14 residues. Between the trimmed V and J ends, which lost 6 bases and 10 bases, there was a span of 16 bases. In germline, CDR1 is SGHTA, CDR2 FQGNSA. A word on this clonotype: Its specificity is not known.

This same sample was also taken into another study, of T cells expressing NK-cell markers. As that report states: HCMV serostatus: seven of eight sequenced donors positive, one negative. Six of the donors carried dominant NKG2C+ clonotypes that took up about 1.0-7.0% of their CD8+ T cells. The CD3+CD56-NKG2C+ fraction of a few donors was likewise dominated by these clonotypes.

This chain joins TRBV7-2 and TRBJ1-6, with D perhaps matching TRBD1 (5 bases). Sequenced material: CD4+ T cells sorted from blood. The sequence came from a woman under 30 in good health. Written as DNA, the CDR3 is TGTGCCAGCAGATACAGTTCGGGGGGATCACCCCTCCACTTT. This encodes CASRYSSGGSPLHF.